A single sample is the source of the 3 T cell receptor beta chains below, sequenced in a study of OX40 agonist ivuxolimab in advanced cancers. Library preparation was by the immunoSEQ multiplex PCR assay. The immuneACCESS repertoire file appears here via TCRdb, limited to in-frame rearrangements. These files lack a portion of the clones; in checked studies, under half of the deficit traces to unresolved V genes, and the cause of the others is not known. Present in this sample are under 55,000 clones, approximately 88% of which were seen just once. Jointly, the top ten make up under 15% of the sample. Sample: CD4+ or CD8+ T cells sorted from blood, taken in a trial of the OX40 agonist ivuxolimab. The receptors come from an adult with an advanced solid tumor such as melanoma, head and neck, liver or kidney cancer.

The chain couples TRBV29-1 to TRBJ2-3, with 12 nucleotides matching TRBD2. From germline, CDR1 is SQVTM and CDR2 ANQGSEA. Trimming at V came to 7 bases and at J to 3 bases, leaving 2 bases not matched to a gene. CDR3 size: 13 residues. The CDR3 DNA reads TGCAGCGCGGGGACTAGCGGGACAGATACGCAGTATTTT. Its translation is CSAGTSGTDTQYF.

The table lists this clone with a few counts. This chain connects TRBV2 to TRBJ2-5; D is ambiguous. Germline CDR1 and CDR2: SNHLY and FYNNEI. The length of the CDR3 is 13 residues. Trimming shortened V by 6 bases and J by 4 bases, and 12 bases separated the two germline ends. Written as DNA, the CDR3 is TGTGCCAGCAGCAAACATTGGCGAGAGACCCAGTACTTC. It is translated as CASSKHWRETQYF.

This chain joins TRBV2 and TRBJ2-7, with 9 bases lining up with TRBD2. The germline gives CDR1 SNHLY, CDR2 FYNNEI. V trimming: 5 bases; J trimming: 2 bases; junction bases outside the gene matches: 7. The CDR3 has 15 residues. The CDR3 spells CASSSGLALTYEQYF. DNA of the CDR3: TGTGCCAGCAGTTCGGGACTAGCCTTAACCTACGAGCAGTACTTC.